These 18 T cell receptor beta chains came from one sample sequenced in a study of metastatic and nonmetastatic thyroid tumors (dated by TCRdb to about 2020). No treatment had been received by any patient before thyroid surgery. Libraries were built with PCR. The sequencer listed for this sample is Illumina HiSeq 4000. The public sequencing data were trimmed at Q25 with fastp and processed into clonotypes with MiXCR by TCRdb, which kept only in-frame beta chains. The sample data list 20,000 to 25,000 clones, and around a third of these were observed just once. The ten largest account for roughly 15% of the sample. Sequencing used blood. The receptors here all came from a female donor with papillary thyroid cancer or a benign thyroid nodule (not recorded which). Some clones in this sample may be carry-over from other donors' samples.

With respect to this clone: A read error may account for a junction end that differs from germline. The chain employs TRBV19 and TRBJ1-1; D is ambiguous. The CDR3 consists of 15 residues. Germline CDR1 reads LNHDA; CDR2 reads SQIVND (reference sequence). The CDR3 DNA follows: TGTGCCGGTAGTATAGGTCCCGTTAGGAACACTGAAGCTTTCTTT. Encoded protein: CAGSIGPVRNTEAFF.

This clone was observed many times. This rearrangement joins TRBV7-9 to TRBJ1-1; D gene ambiguous. Germline loops: CDR1 SEHNR, CDR2 FQNEAQ (reference sequence). The germline V and J ends were trimmed by 2 bases and 0 bases, with 10 bases remaining between them. The CDR3 totals 15 residues. The CDR3 loop is CASSLTPRMNTEAFF. CDR3 coding DNA: TGTGCCAGCAGCTTAACCCCCAGAATGAACACTGAAGCTTTCTTT.

This clone was recorded at least ten times. The chain recombines TRBV5-5 with TRBJ2-2, with 13 nucleotides matching TRBD2. Per germline, CDR1 SGHKS and CDR2 YYEKEE (reference sequence). The CDR3 extends over 19 amino acids. The V and J ends lost 3 bases and 1 base, in that order; junction bases with no gene match: 9. The CDR3 coding sequence is TGTGCCAGCAGCTCAGGACGACTAGCGGGAGGAGTGAACACCGGGGAGCTGTTTTTT. Amino acids: CASSSGRLAGGVNTGELFF. Using reference TRBV5-5 and TRBJ2-2 for the parts outside the CDR3, the full variable domain is DAGVTQSPTHLIKTRGQQVTLRCSPISGHKSVSWYQQVLGQGPQFIFQYYEKEERGRGNFPDRFSARQFPNYSSELNVNALLLGDSALYLCASSSGRLAGGVNTGELFFGEGSRLTVL.

This clone appeared many times. V is TRBV24-1 and J is TRBJ2-1, with D perhaps TRBD1 (5 bases). The CDR3 spans 17 residues. The germline gives CDR1 KGHDR, CDR2 SFDVKD. The V end was cut by 0 bases, the J end by 8 bases, with 19 bases between. CDR3 region: CATSDLGAGSLRHEQFF. The CDR3, as DNA: TGTGCCACCAGTGATTTGGGGGCAGGGTCCCTCCGTCATGAGCAGTTCTTC.

The V and J genes are TRBV20-1 and TRBJ2-7; 7 bases are shared with TRBD2. Trimming removed 0 bases from V and 5 bases from J; junction bases left unmatched: 22. The length of the CDR3 is 19 residues. Germline V gives CDR1 DFQATT, CDR2 SNEGSKA (reference sequence). As DNA, the CDR3 is TGCAGTGCTAGAGACGACAGTTTGGGAAGACTAGCCCGAAGTCACGAGCAGTACTTC. Translated, it gives CSARDDSLGRLARSHEQYF.

At least ten counts were recorded for this clone. A read error may be the cause here, since a much bigger clone is one base away. The V call is TRBV4-1, the J call TRBJ1-5; a possible D gene is TRBD1 (6 bases). Germline CDR1 reads MGHRA; CDR2 reads YSYEKL. This CDR3 has 16 residues. Trimming took 1 base from V and 5 from J, leaving 15 bases between them. The CDR3 is CASSQVQGQSDQPQHF. CDR3 DNA: TGCGCCAGCAGCCAAGTACAGGGACAAAGCGATCAGCCCCAGCATTTT.

This clone was observed many times. The rearrangement joins TRBV5-6 to TRBJ2-7; 7 nucleotides agree with TRBD1. The V gene's germline CDR1 is SGHDT and CDR2 YYEEEE. The CDR3 runs 18 residues. V lost 2 bases, J lost 8 bases, and 22 bases stayed unmatched. The CDR3 here is CASSFREGDSLTKNQQYF. The CDR3 DNA sequence: TGTGCCAGCAGCTTCCGGGAAGGGGACAGCCTTACGAAGAATCAGCAGTACTTC.

The chain links TRBV9 to TRBJ1-3, with 7 bases that match TRBD1. Trimming removed 4 bases from V and 1 base from J; junction bases left unmatched: 11. The germline CDR1 and CDR2 sequences are SGDLS and YYNGEE. CDR3 size: 17 residues. The CDR3 sequence: CASSQKVQGGSGNTIYF. The CDR3 region has the DNA TGTGCCAGCAGCCAAAAGGTCCAGGGGGGATCTGGAAACACCATATATTTT.

By share, this clone counts as medium-sized. The chain has TRBV6-6 and TRBJ2-1; 8 nucleotides line up with TRBD1. Germline-derived CDR1 and CDR2 are MNHNY and SVGAGI (reference sequence). This CDR3 region has 18 residues. J was trimmed by 4 bases and V by 0 bases; bases with no gene match: 11. CDR3: CASSYSLPGTGEYNEQFF. Here the CDR3 DNA reads TGTGCCAGCAGTTACTCCCTACCCGGGACAGGAGAATACAATGAGCAGTTCTTC.

This clone is deemed medium-sized. The chain couples TRBV6-1 to TRBJ2-7; 10 nucleotides align to TRBD1. Germline assignment: CDR1 MNHNS and CDR2 SASEGT. Trimming cost V 5 bases and J 6 bases; bases outside gene matches: 7. The CDR3 runs to 14 residues. CDR3 loop: CASSTGTGVGEQYF. The CDR3 bases are TGTGCCAGCAGTACCGGGACAGGGGTTGGCGAGCAGTACTTC.

CDR3 loop: CASSLAGTGFSEQYF. The CDR3 DNA reads TGCGCCAGCAGCTTGGCCGGGACTGGCTTTAGCGAGCAGTACTTC. This sequence joins TRBV5-1 and TRBJ2-7; possibly TRBD2 for D (6 bases). The CDR3 runs 15 residues. The V and J ends lost 0 bases and 6 bases respectively, with 16 bases between them. Germline V gene data show CDR1 as SGHRS and CDR2 as YFSETQ.

This clone has only a few counts. V usage is TRBV6-5 and J usage is TRBJ1-6; 8 bases align to TRBD1. Germline trimming cut 0 bases from V and 9 bases from J; bases unmatched to any gene: 13. Germline V lookup: CDR1 MNHEY, CDR2 SVGAGI. The CDR3 is made up of 18 amino acids. CDR3 loop: CASSYSRPDRAVGSPLHF. The CDR3 nucleotides are TGTGCCAGCAGTTACTCGAGGCCGGACAGGGCCGTTGGTTCACCCCTCCACTTT.

CDR3 protein: CASSQGLQSEKLFF. In nucleotides, the CDR3 is TGCGCCAGCAGCCAAGGCCTCCAAAGCGAAAAACTGTTTTTT. The rearrangement uses TRBV4-3 and TRBJ1-4; no definite D call. Looked up from germline, CDR1 is LGHNA and CDR2 is YSLEER. The CDR3 is 14 amino acids. Trimming removed 1 base at V and 8 bases at J, with 11 bases between.

In regard to this clone: Compared with germline, one end of the junction differs, possibly owing to a read error. This rearrangement joins TRBV20-1 to TRBJ2-7; weak D call: TRBD1 (6 bases). The CDR3 covers 14 residues. The germline CDR1 and CDR2 sequences are DFQATT and SNEGSKA (reference sequence). The CDR3 bases are TGCAGTGCGAAGAGGCCAGGACAGAATTACGATCAGTACTTC. Protein sequence: CSAKRPGQNYDQYF.

This clone has a count of ten or more. J is TRBJ2-7 and V is TRBV5-4; 11 bases align to TRBD2. V lost 0 bases and J lost 0; bases outside the gene matches: 11. Looked up from germline, CDR1 is SGHNT and CDR2 is YYREEE (reference sequence). The CDR3 contains 19 residues. In DNA form, the CDR3 reads TGTGCCAGCAGCTTGGTTGGGGGGACTAGCGGTACCCTCTCCTACGAGCAGTACTTC. It encodes CASSLVGGTSGTLSYEQYF. Full variable domain (outside the CDR3, taken from reference TRBV5-4 and TRBJ2-7): ETGVTQSPTHLIKTRGQQVTLRCSSQSGHNTVSWYQQALGQGPQFIFQYYREEENGRGNFPPRFSGLQFPNYSSELNVNALELDDSALYLCASSLVGGTSGTLSYEQYFGPGTRLTVT.

The chain recombines TRBV6-5 with TRBJ2-7; D is unclear. V was trimmed by 2 bases and J by 6 bases, leaving 14 bases between them. Germline CDR1 is MNHEY and CDR2 is SVGAGI. The CDR3 has 14 residues. CDR3 residues: CASSYLASSSEQYF. Written as DNA, the CDR3 is TGTGCCAGCAGTTACCTGGCAAGCTCGTCCGAGCAGTACTTC.

This clone was counted only a few times. The chain is built from TRBV12-3 or TRBV12-4 and TRBJ1-1; D remains ambiguous. The CDR3 spans 13 residues. Trimming removed 4 bases at V and 2 bases at J, with 8 bases between. CDR3 bases: TGTGCCAGCAGTTCCACCGCTAACACTGAAGCTTTCTTT. Amino acids: CASSSTANTEAFF.

In its sample, this clone was seen many times. This chain joins TRBV30 and TRBJ1-5, with D maybe TRBD1 (5 bases). The CDR3 has 13 amino acids. CDR1 and CDR2 (germline): GTSNPN, SVGIG (reference sequence). The V end lost 2 bases, the J end lost 6 bases, and 11 bases lay between the germline ends. For the CDR3, the DNA is TGTGCCTGGAGTCGTGGGGGAGGTCAGCCCCAGCATTTT. Its protein product is CAWSRGGGQPQHF.